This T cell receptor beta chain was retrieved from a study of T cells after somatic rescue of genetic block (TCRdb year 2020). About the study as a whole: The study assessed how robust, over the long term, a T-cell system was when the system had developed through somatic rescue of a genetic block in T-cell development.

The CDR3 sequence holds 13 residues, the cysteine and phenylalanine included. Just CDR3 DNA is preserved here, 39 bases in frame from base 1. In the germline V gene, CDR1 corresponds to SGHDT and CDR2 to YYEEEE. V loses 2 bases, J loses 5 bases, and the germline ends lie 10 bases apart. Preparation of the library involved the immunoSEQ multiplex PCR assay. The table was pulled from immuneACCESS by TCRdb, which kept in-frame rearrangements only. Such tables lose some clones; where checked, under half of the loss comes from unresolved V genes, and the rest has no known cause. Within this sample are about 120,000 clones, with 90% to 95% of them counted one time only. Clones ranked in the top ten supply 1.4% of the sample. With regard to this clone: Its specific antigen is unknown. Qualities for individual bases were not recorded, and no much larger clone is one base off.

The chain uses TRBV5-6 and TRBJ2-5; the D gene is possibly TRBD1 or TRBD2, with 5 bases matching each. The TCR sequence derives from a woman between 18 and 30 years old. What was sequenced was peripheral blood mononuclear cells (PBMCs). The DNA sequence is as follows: TGTGCCAGCAGCTTAGACAGAGGGGAGACCCAGTACTTC. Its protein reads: CASSLDRGETQYF.